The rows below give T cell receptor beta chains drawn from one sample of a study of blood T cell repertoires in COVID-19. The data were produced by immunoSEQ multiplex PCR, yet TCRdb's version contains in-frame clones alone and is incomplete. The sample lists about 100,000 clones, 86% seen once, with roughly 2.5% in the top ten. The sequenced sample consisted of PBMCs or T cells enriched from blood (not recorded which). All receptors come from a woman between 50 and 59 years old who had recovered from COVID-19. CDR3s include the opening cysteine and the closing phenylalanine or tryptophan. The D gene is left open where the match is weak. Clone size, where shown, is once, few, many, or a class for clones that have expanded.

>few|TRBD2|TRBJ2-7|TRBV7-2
TGTGCCAGCAGCTTACTAGCGGGCCCGACCTACGAGCAGTACTTC
CASSLLAGPTYEQYF
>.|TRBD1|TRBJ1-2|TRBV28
TGTGCCAGCCTCAAGGGGGCTAGTGGCTACACCTTC
CASLKGASGYTF
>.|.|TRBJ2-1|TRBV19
TGTGCCAGTAGTCACTCGGCAGGAGGGTGGAGCTCCTACAATGAGCAGTTCTTC
CASSHSAGGWSSYNEQFF
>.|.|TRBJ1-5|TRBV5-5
TGTGCCAGCAGCTGGGTCGGAGACGATCAGCCCCAGCATTTT
CASSWVGDDQPQHF
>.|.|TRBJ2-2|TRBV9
TGTGCCACTACCCCGGGGGTGGGCACCGGGGAGCTGTTTTTT
CATTPGVGTGELFF
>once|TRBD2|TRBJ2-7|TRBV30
TGTGCCTGGAGTGTTGACGGGACTAGGTACTACGAGCAGTACTTC
CAWSVDGTRYYEQYF
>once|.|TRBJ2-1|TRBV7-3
TGTGCCAGCAGCCCAAACCCGGGACTTCGTTACAATGAGCAGTTCTTC
CASSPNPGLRYNEQFF
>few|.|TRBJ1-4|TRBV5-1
TGCGCCAGCAGACACGAGGGCAGTAGGAATGAAAAACTGTTTTTT
CASRHEGSRNEKLFF
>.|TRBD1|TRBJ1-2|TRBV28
TGTGCCAGCAGTCCAGTCCCCAATAGGACAGGGGGCGTCTATGGCTACACCTTC
CASSPVPNRTGGVYGYTF
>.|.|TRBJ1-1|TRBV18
TGTGCCAGCTCACCAAAGGGGGGGAGCACTGAAGCTTTCTTT
CASSPKGGSTEAFF
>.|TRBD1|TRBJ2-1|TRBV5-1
TGCGCCAGCAGCGGGGGACAGGGCGGTGGGCAGTTCTTC
CASSGGQGGGQFF
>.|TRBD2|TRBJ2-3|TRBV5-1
TGCGCCAGCAGCTTGGAGACTAGCGGCACAGATACGCAGTATTTT
CASSLETSGTDTQYF
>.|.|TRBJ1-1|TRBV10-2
TGCGCCAGCAGTGAGGGGGCTGGTACTGAAGCTTTCTTT
CASSEGAGTEAFF
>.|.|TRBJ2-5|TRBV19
TGTGCCAGTAGTCAAACCGGGACAAAGGAGACCCAGTACTTC
CASSQTGTKETQYF
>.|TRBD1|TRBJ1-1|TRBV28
TGTGCCAGCAGTTTAGTGGGACAGGGGCTTGAAGCTTTCTTT
CASSLVGQGLEAFF
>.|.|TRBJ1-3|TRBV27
TGTGCCAGCAGTTTAATTGGAGGCAGATTTCTCTCTGGAAACACCATATATTTT
CASSLIGGRFLSGNTIYF
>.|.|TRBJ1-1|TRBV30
TGTGCCTGGAGTCCAGGACAGCAGAACACTGAAGCTTTCTTT
CAWSPGQQNTEAFF